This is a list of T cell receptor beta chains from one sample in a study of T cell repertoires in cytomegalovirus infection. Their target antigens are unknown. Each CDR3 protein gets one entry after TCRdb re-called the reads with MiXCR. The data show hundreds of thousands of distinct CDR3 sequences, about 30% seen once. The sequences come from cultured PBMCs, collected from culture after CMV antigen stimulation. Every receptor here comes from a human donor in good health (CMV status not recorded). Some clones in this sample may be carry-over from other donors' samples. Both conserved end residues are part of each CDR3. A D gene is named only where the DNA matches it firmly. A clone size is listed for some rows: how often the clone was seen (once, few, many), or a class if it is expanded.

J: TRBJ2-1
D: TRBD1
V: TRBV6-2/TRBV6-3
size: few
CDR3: CASRKQGYNEQFF
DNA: TGTGCCAGCAGAAAACAGGGGTACAATGAGCAGTTCTTC

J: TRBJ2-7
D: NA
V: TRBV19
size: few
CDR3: CASSIGTALSYEQYF
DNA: TGTGCCAGTAGTATAGGTACAGCCCTCTCCTACGAGCAGTACTTC

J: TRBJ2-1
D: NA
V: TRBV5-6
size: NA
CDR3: CAAVSEHRLSYNEQFF
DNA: TGTGCCGCGGTTTCCGAACATAGACTCTCCTACAATGAGCAGTTCTTC

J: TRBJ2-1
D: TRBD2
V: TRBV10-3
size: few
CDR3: CAITAAGALNEQFF
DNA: TGTGCCATCACCGCAGCGGGGGCCCTCAATGAGCAGTTCTTC

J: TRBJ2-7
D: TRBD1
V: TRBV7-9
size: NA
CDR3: CASSLAGQVVHEQYF
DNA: TGTGCCAGCAGCTTAGCAGGACAGGTGGTACACGAGCAGTACTTC

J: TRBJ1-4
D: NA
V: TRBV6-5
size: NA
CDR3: CASSLDTGLQKLFF
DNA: TGTGCCAGCAGTCTTGACACCGGCCTTCAAAAACTGTTTTTT

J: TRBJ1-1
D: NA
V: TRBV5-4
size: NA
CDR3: CASSLGLTRMNTEAFF
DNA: TGTGCCAGCAGCTTGGGGTTGACACGTATGAACACTGAAGCTTTCTTT

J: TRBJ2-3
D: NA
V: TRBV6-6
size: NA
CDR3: CASSYSETIDTQYF
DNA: TGTGCCAGCAGTTACTCGGAGACGATAGATACGCAGTATTTT

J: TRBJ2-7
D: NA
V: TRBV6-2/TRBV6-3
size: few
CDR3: CASSYSGLSTRFREQYF
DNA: TGTGCCAGCAGTTATTCGGGACTCTCGACCCGGTTTAGGGAGCAGTACTTC

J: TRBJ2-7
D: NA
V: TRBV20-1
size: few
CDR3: CSARVPLVPYEQYF
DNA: TGCAGTGCTAGAGTCCCCCTAGTCCCGTACGAGCAGTACTTC

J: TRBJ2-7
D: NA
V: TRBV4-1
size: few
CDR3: CASSQQASSYEQYF
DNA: TGCGCCAGCAGCCAACAGGCATCTTCCTACGAGCAGTACTTC

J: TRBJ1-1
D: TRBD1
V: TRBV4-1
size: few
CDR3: CASSHHRGDVTEAFF
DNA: TGCGCCAGCAGCCACCACAGGGGGGACGTCACTGAAGCTTTCTTT

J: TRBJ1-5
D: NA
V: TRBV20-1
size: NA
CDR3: CSARRGDTYVHF
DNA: TGCAGTGCTAGGAGGGGGGACACCTATGTTCATTTT

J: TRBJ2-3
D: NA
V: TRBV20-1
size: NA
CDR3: CSARGLWPNTDTQYF
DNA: TGCAGTGCTAGGGGACTCTGGCCTAACACAGATACGCAGTATTTT

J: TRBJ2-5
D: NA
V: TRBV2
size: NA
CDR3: CASRLDQETQYF
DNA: TGTGCCAGCCGACTAGATCAAGAGACCCAGTACTTC

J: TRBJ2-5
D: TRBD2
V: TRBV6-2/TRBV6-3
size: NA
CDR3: CASSLGLAREETQYF
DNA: TGTGCCAGCAGTCTCGGACTAGCAAGAGAGGAGACCCAGTACTTC

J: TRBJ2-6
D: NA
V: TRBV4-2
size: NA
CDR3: CASSLEEVGANVLTF
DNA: TGTGCCAGCAGCCTTGAGGAAGTTGGGGCCAACGTCCTGACTTTC

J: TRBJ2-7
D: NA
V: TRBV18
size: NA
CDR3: CASSPFGGTQNYEQYF
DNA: TGTGCCAGCTCACCATTTGGAGGGACCCAAAACTACGAGCAGTACTTC